This T cell receptor beta chain was profiled in a study of OX40 agonist ivuxolimab in advanced cancers. Study information: While on treatment, patients had intravenous ivuxolimab at 0.01 to 10 mg/kg every 2 weeks. The dose-escalation cohort was about 80% male, with a mean age of around 60 years, ranging about 23 to 79. General observations from the study: Expanded peripheral T cell antigen specificity was not determined. Patients who responded partially at 0.1-3.0 mg/kg showed clonal expansion ranking among the lowest.

Generated by immunoSEQ multiplex PCR, the TCRdb table keeps only in-frame clones and is missing some. Of 65,000 to 90,000 clones in the sample, approximately 85% were seen once. Concerning this clone itself: Its antigen is unidentified.

In germline, CDR1 is MGHDK, CDR2 SYGVNS. The CDR3 is made up of 14 amino acids. The V gene lost 1 base and the J gene lost 4 bases, with 11 bases spanning the gap. The clonotype originates from an adult with an advanced solid tumor such as melanoma, head and neck, liver or kidney cancer. This rearrangement joins TRBV25-1 to TRBJ2-7; D not resolved. The sequences come from CD4+ or CD8+ T cells sorted from blood, collected in a trial of the OX40 agonist ivuxolimab. The CDR3 DNA sequence: TGTGCCAGCAGTGAATCTTTGGGGTTTTACGAGCAGTACTTC. Amino acids: CASSESLGFYEQYF.